This passage covers 10 T cell receptor beta chains from one sample sequenced in a study of shared clonotypes between healthy human individuals. Profiled with immunoSEQ multiplex PCR; TCRdb holds only in-frame clones, not every one. The sample yields about 2.3 million clones, over 85% seen once. Sequenced input: naive CD4+ T cells from PBMCs. Regarding subset: CD45RA+ positively selected. Source of these receptors: a man aged 18 to 29 in good health. Some clones in this sample may be carry-over from other donors' samples.

The genes are TRBV10-2 and TRBJ1-2; D is perhaps TRBD1 (5 bases). V lost 7 bases and J lost 1, with 10 bases in between. CDR3 length: 13 amino acids. The V gene's germline CDR1 is WSHSY and CDR2 SAAADI. CDR3 coding DNA: TGCGCCAGCAAGCAGGGCCATAACTATGGCTACACCTTC. This encodes CASKQGHNYGYTF.

As for this clone: The sample contains more than one DNA sequence encoding this CDR3. The rearrangement links TRBV28 to TRBJ2-3; tentative D call: TRBD2 (5 bases). Germline CDR1 is MDHEN and CDR2 is SYDVKM. The V end lost 3 bases, the J end lost 0 bases, and 7 bases lay between the germline ends. This CDR3 spans 14 amino acids. CDR3 DNA sequence: TGTGCCAGCAGTTTGACGGGGAGCACAGATACGCAGTATTTT. This gives the protein CASSLTGSTDTQYF.

The V gene is TRBV7-2, the J gene TRBJ1-1; 9 bases are shared with TRBD1. From germline, CDR1 is SGHTA and CDR2 FQGNSA. This CDR3 has 15 amino acids. Trimming at V came to 7 bases and at J to 3 bases, leaving 9 bases not matched to a gene. As DNA, the CDR3 is TGTGCCAGCATCGCGATAGACAGGGGGGACACTGAAGCTTTCTTT. It encodes CASIAIDRGDTEAFF.

The rearrangement links TRBV29-1 to TRBJ1-1, with D perhaps matching TRBD1 (5 bases). CDR1 and CDR2 (germline): SQVTM, ANQGSEA. V was pared by 6 bases and J by 5 bases, with 16 bases between. This CDR3 is built from 13 residues. CDR3 amino acids: CSVGGTLGTEAFF. The CDR3 DNA reads TGCAGCGTGGGGGGGACCCTTGGGACTGAAGCTTTCTTT.

This rearrangement joins TRBV9 to TRBJ2-3, with 11 bases fitting TRBD1. Germline V gene data show CDR1 as SGDLS and CDR2 as YYNGEE. V gave up 1 base and J gave up 0 bases; unmatched junction bases: 4. The CDR3 has 17 amino acids. CDR3 amino acids: CASSVRTGGFSTDTQYF. The CDR3 bases are TGTGCCAGCAGCGTACGGACAGGGGGCTTTAGCACAGATACGCAGTATTTT.

The J gene is TRBJ1-3, the V gene TRBV2, with D uncertain. The V end lost 4 bases, the J end lost 0 bases, and 13 bases lay between the germline ends. There are 16 residues in the CDR3. CDR1 is SNHLY, CDR2 FYNNEI, per germline. CDR3 nucleotide sequence: TGTGCCAGCAGTGTTGGGAGCACTCGCTCTGGAAACACCATATATTTT. This encodes CASSVGSTRSGNTIYF.

This sequence joins TRBV28 and TRBJ1-1, with D perhaps matching TRBD1 (6 bases). This CDR3 comprises 15 residues. The germline gives CDR1 MDHEN, CDR2 SYDVKM. V lost 3 bases and J lost 3, with 14 bases in between. The CDR3 nucleotides are TGTGCCAGCAGTTTTAGCGGCAGGGGATACACTGAAGCTTTCTTT. Amino acid sequence: CASSFSGRGYTEAFF.

The chain couples TRBV5-6 to TRBJ2-5; D is perhaps TRBD2 (6 bases). The CDR3 extends over 16 amino acids. V lost 3 bases to trimming and J lost 1 base, with 16 bases between them. The V gene's germline CDR1 is SGHDT and CDR2 YYEEEE. CDR3 sequence: CASSYRTTRTQETQYF. Written as DNA, the CDR3 is TGTGCCAGCAGCTACCGGACTACCAGAACCCAAGAGACCCAGTACTTC.

V is TRBV7-9 and J is TRBJ1-2, with TRBD1 identical over 8 bases. Germline V gene lookup returns CDR1 SEHNR and CDR2 FQNEAQ (reference sequence). Trimming cost V 6 bases and J 7 bases; bases outside gene matches: 10. The CDR3 totals 14 residues. CDR3 nucleotide sequence: TGTGCCAGCAGTTCAGACAGGGGACGCCTTGGCTACACCTTC. Protein: CASSSDRGRLGYTF.

This rearrangement joins TRBV4-3 to TRBJ1-4; 10 bases fit TRBD1. J lost 6 bases, V lost 0 bases, and 4 bases had no gene match. Germline CDR1 LGHNA, CDR2 YSLEER. The CDR3 covers 16 residues. CDR3 in DNA: TGCGCCAGCAGCCAAGATGGGACAGGGGTTGATGAAAAACTGTTTTTT. It translates to CASSQDGTGVDEKLFF.